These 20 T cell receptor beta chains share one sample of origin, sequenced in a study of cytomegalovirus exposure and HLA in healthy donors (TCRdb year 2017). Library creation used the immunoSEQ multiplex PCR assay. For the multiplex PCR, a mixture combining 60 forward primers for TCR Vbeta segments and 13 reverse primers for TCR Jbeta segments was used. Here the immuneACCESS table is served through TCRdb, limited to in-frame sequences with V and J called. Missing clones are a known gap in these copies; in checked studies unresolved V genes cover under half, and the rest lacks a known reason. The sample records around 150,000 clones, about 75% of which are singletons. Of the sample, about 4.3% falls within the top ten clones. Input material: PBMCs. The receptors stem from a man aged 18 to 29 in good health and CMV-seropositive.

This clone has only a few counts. CDR3 DNA: TGTGCCAGTTGTATCGGTTCACGGAATTCACCCCTCCACTTT. This gives the protein CASCIGSRNSPLHF. J is TRBJ1-6 and V is TRBV28; D call uncertain. CDR1 and CDR2 (germline): MDHEN, SYDVKM. Between the trimmed V and J ends, which lost 9 bases and 7 bases, there was a span of 16 bases. The CDR3 is made up of 14 amino acids.

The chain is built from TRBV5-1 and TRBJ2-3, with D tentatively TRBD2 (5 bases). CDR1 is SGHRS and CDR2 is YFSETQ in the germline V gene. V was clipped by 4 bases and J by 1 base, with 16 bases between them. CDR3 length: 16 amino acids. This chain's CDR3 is CASSPGSGLGTDTQYF. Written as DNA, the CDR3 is TGCGCCAGCAGCCCGGGGTCGGGTTTAGGCACAGATACGCAGTATTTT.

Here the CDR3 DNA reads TGTGCCAGCAGTCCTGGGCGGCAGGCGGGCGATGAGCAGTTCTTC. As protein: CASSPGRQAGDEQFF. The chain is built from TRBV13 and TRBJ2-1, with D possibly TRBD2 on 5 matching bases. Germline-derived CDR1 and CDR2 are PRHDT and FYEKMQ (reference sequence). This CDR3 is 15 amino acids long. V gave up 6 bases and J gave up 8 bases, with 20 bases separating them.

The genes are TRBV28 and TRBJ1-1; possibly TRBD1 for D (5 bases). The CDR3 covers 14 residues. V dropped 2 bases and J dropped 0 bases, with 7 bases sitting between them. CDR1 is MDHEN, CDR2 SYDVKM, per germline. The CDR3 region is CASSLPGMNTEAFF. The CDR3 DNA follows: TGTGCCAGCAGTTTACCAGGGATGAACACTGAAGCTTTCTTT.

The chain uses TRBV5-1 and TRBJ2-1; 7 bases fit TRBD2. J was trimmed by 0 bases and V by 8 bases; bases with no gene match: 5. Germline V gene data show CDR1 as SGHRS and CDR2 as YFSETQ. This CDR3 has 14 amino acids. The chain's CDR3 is CASSSGSSYNEQFF. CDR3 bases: TGCGCCAGTTCTAGCGGTAGCTCCTACAATGAGCAGTTCTTC.

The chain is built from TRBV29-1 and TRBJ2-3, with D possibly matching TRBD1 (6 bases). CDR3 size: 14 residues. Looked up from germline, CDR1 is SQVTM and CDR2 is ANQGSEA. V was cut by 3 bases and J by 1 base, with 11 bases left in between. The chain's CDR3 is CSVEGTPGTDTQYF. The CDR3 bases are TGCAGCGTTGAGGGGACACCGGGCACAGATACGCAGTATTTT.

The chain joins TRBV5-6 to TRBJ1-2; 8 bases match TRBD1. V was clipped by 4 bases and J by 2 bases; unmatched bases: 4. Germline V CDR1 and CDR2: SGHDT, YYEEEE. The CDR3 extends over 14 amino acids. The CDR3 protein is CASSARTGNYGYTF. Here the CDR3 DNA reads TGTGCCAGCAGCGCGCGGACAGGGAACTATGGCTACACCTTC. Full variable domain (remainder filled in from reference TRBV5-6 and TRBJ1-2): DAGVTQSPTHLIKTRGQQVTLRCSPKSGHDTVSWYQQALGQGPQFIFQYYEEEERQRGNFPDRFSGHQFPNYSSELNVNALLLGDSALYLCASSARTGNYGYTFGSGTRLTVV.

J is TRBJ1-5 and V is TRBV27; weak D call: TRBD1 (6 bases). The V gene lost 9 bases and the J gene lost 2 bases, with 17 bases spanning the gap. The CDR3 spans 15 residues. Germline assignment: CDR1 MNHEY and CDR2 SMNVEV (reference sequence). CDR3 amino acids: CASRQRQAGNQPQHF. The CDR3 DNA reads TGTGCCAGTAGACAGAGACAGGCGGGCAATCAGCCCCAGCATTTT.

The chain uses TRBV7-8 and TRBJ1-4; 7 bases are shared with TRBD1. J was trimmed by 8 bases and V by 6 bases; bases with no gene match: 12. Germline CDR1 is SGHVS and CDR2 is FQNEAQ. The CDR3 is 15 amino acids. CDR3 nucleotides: TGTGCCAGCAGGCAACAGGGGAAGAAGGACGAAAAACTGTTTTTT. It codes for CASRQQGKKDEKLFF.

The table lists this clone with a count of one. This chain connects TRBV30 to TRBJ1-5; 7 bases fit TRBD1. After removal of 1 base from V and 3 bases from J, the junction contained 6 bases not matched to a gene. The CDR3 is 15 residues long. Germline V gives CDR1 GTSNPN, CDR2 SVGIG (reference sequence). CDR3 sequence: CAWSARDSYNQPQHF. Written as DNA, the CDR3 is TGTGCCTGGAGTGCCCGGGACAGTTACAATCAGCCCCAGCATTTT.

The CDR3 spells CAWNSPPEWTEAFF. The CDR3 DNA sequence: TGTGCCTGGAACAGCCCCCCCGAGTGGACTGAAGCTTTCTTT. This sequence joins TRBV30 and TRBJ1-1; D call uncertain. Germline CDR1 and CDR2: GTSNPN and SVGIG (reference sequence). Trimming cost V 4 bases and J 5 bases, with 17 bases left between them. The CDR3 length is 14 residues. The full variable domain, in which reference TRBV30 and TRBJ1-1 provide the parts outside the CDR3, is SQTIHQWPATLVQPVGSPLSLECTVEGTSNPNLYWYRQAAGRGLQLLFYSVGIGQISSEVPQNLSASRPQDRQFILSSKKLLLSDSGFYLCAWNSPPEWTEAFFGQGTRLTVV.

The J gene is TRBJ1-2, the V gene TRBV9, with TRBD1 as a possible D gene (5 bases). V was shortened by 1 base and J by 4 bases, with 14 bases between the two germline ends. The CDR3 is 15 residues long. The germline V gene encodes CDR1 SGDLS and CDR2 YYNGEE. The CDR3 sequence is CASSVSLLRGYGYTF. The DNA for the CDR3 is TGTGCCAGCAGCGTATCGTTACTAAGGGGCTATGGCTACACCTTC.

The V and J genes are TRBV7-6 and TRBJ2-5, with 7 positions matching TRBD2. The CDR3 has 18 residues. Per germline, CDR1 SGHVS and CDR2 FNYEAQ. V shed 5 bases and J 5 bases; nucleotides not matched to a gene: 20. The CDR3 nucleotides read TGTGCCAGCAGCGCCATGGTGTTGGGGGAGGGCCTTGGGGAGACCCAGTACTTC. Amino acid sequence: CASSAMVLGEGLGETQYF.

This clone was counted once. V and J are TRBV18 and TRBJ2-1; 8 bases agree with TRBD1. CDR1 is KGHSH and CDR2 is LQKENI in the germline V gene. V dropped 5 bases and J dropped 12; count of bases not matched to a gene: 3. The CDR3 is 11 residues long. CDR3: CASSTGGGQFF. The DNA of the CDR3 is TGTGCCAGCTCAACAGGGGGTGGGCAGTTCTTC.

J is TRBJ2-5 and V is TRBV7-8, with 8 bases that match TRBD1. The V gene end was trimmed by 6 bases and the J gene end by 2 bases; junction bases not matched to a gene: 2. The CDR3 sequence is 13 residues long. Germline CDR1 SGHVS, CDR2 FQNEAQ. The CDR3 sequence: CASRGQAQETQYF. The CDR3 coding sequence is TGTGCCAGCAGGGGACAGGCGCAAGAGACCCAGTACTTC.

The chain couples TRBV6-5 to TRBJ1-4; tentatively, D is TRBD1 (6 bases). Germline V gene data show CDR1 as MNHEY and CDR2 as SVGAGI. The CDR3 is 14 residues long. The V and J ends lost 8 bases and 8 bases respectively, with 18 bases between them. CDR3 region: CASRPDRRKEKLFF. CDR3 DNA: TGTGCCAGCCGCCCAGACAGGCGGAAGGAAAAACTGTTTTTT.

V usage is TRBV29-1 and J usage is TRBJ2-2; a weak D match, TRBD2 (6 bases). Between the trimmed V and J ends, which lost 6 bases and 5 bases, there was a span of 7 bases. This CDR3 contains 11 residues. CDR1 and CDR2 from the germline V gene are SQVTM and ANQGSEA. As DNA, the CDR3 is TGCAGCGTGGGGGGTACCGGGGAGCTGTTTTTT. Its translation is CSVGGTGELFF.

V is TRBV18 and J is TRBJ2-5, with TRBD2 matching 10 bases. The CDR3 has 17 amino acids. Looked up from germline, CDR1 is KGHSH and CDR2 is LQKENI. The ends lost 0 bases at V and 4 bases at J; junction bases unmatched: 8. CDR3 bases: TGTGCCAGCTCACCACCATCTAGCGGGGGCCGAGGAGAGACCCAGTACTTC. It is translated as CASSPPSSGGRGETQYF. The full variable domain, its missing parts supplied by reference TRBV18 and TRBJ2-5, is NAGVMQNPRHLVRRRGQEARLRCSPMKGHSHVYWYRQLPEEGLKFMVYLQKENIIDESGMPKERFSAEFPKEGPSILRIQQVVRGDSAAYFCASSPPSSGGRGETQYFGPGTRLLVL.

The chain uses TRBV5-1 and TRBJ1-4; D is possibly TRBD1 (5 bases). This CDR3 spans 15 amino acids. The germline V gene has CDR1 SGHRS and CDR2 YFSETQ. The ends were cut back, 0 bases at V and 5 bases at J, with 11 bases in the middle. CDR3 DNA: TGCGCCAGCAGCTTGGCGGCAGGGCAAAATGAAAAACTGTTTTTT. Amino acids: CASSLAAGQNEKLFF. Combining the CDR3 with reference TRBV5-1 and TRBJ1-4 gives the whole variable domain KAGVTQTPRYLIKTRGQQVTLSCSPISGHRSVSWYQQTPGQGLQFLFEYFSETQRNKGNFPGRFSGRQFSNSRSEMNVSTLELGDSALYLCASSLAAGQNEKLFFGSGTQLSVL.

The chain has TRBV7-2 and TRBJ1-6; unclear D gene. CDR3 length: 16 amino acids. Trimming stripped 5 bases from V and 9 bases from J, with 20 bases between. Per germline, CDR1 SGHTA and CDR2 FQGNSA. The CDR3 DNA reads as TGTGCCAGCAGCAGAGAGATAACCGGGGTTGGTTCACCCCTCCACTTT. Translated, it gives CASSREITGVGSPLHF.